The 9 T cell receptor beta chains in this list originate from one sample, sequenced in a study of Graves' ophthalmopathy and Graves' hyperthyroidism (dated by TCRdb to 2017 to 2018). The data were produced on an Illumina HiSeq 2000. For repertoire sequencing, the TCR beta CDR3 regions were amplified from RNA transcripts. The first round was an RT-PCR using HTBI primers with the Qiagen OneStep RT-PCR kit, and this first round was followed by a second-round multiplex PCR, then size selection and purification. TCRdb cleaned the public reads at Q25 with fastp, built clones with MiXCR and kept in-frame beta chains. Every CDR3 protein is listed once, alongside the most common genes and DNA of its rows. The sample yields around 1,200,000 distinct CDR3 sequences; about 40% were counted once. The ten most abundant clones make up over 8.5% of the sample. The sample was peripheral blood or thyroid tissue (not recorded which). These receptors were obtained from an adult man with Graves' hyperthyroidism.

This clonotype was counted between two and nine times. This chain joins TRBV29-1 and TRBJ2-7; 12 bases line up with TRBD2. The CDR3 has 13 amino acids. Germline CDR1 and CDR2: SQVTM and ANQGSEA. V was clipped by 4 bases and J by 4 bases; unmatched bases: 2. CDR3 region: CSVGTSGMYEQYF. The CDR3 DNA sequence: TGCAGCGTTGGGACTAGCGGGATGTACGAGCAGTACTTC.

Points on this clonotype: A much larger clone is a single base away; this may be a read error. The chain recombines TRBV12-3 or TRBV12-4 with TRBJ1-5, with D perhaps TRBD1 (6 bases). The length of the CDR3 is 15 residues. V was pared by 4 bases and J by 6 bases, with 16 bases between. The CDR3: CASSSTGEGGQPQHF. The CDR3 nucleotides are TGTGCCAGCAGTTCGACAGGAGAGGGAGGTCAGCCCCAGCATTTT.

The genes are TRBV7-2 and TRBJ2-7, with unresolved D. The length of the CDR3 is 14 residues. The ends were cut back, 5 bases at V and 2 bases at J, with 13 bases in the middle. Germline-derived CDR1 and CDR2 are SGHTA and FQGNSA. The CDR3 DNA sequence: TGTGCCAGCAGCCTAGAAGTCGAGACCTACGAGCAGTACTTC. Encoded protein: CASSLEVETYEQYF.

Regarding this clonotype: Likely a read error: the CDR3 ends without its conserved phenylalanine or tryptophan. The chain combines TRBV5-5 with TRBJ2-5, with D possibly being TRBD1 (5 bases). Trimming took off 0 bases at V and 5 bases at J, with 5 bases between the two ends. The CDR3 length is 12 residues. Germline values: CDR1 SGHKS, CDR2 YYEKEE (reference sequence). CDR3 amino acids: CASSLAGETQYL. The CDR3 nucleotides read TGTGCCAGCAGCTTGGCAGGGGAGACCCAGTACCTC.

The chain uses TRBV18 and TRBJ1-2, with TRBD1 matching over 7 bases. The V gene end was trimmed by 7 bases and the J gene end by 6 bases; junction bases not matched to a gene: 17. The CDR3 contains 16 residues. CDR1 and CDR2 from the germline V gene are KGHSH and LQKENI. CDR3 sequence (DNA): TGTGCCAGCTTAGGGGATAGAGGCGAGGGGGCGCATGGCTACACCTTC. Amino acid sequence: CASLGDRGEGAHGYTF.

This clonotype showed up just a few times. The chain carries TRBV6-5 and TRBJ1-3; D uncertain. With 5 bases removed from V and 1 base from J, the gap between germline ends came to 9 bases. Germline values: CDR1 MNHEY, CDR2 SVGAGI. The CDR3 has 14 residues. The CDR3 sequence is CASSTDGSGNTIYF. DNA of the CDR3: TGTGCCAGCAGTACGGACGGGTCTGGAAACACCATATATTTT.

This sequence joins TRBV7-8 and TRBJ1-4; the match to TRBD1 covers 7 bases. Trimming cost V 6 bases and J 7 bases; bases outside gene matches: 8. CDR3 length: 14 residues. The V gene's germline CDR1 is SGHVS and CDR2 FQNEAQ. CDR3 DNA sequence: TGTGCCAGCAGGTCTGGGCAGGGGGGTGAAAAACTGTTTTTT. It encodes CASRSGQGGEKLFF.

At least ten counts were recorded for this clonotype. The rearrangement joins TRBV19 to TRBJ1-5; 7 nucleotides agree with TRBD1. There are 14 residues in the CDR3. The V gene end was trimmed by 3 bases and the J gene end by 2 bases; junction bases not matched to a gene: 1. The V gene's germline CDR1 is LNHDA and CDR2 SQIVND (reference sequence). CDR3 DNA: TGTGCCAGTAGTATTACAGGGGGCAATCAGCCCCAGCATTTT. It specifies CASSITGGNQPQHF.

This sequence joins TRBV7-9 and TRBJ2-7; D unclear. The germline V gene has CDR1 SEHNR and CDR2 FQNEAQ (reference sequence). Trimming took off 0 bases at V and 4 bases at J, with 22 bases between the two ends. This CDR3 contains 18 residues. CDR3 region: CASSLAGGVSYEGYEQYF. The CDR3 DNA sequence: TGTGCCAGCAGCTTAGCAGGTGGAGTTAGCTACGAAGGATACGAGCAGTACTTC.